The clone carrying this T cell receptor (beta chain) appeared a single time. This sample was included in a study of T cells in tuberculosis. The assay was immunoSEQ multiplex PCR, and TCRdb's table has in-frame clones only and misses some. The table lists some 90,000 clones, roughly 90% of them singletons, with 1.5% to 2% in the top ten. Cells were sorted from thawed PBMC rested overnight and stained with GMM-loaded CD1B tetramer, viability dye and anti-CD3. The lipid loaded on the CD1B tetramers was C32 glucose monomycolate from Rhodococcus equi. The clonotype comes from an adult woman with latent tuberculosis. The source material was CD1b-GMM tetramer-negative cells sorted from PBMCs.

The CDR3 DNA reads as TGTGCCAGCAGCTTGGGGACAGGGGGAAACACTGAAGCTTTCTTT. This sequence encodes CASSLGTGGNTEAFF. V and J are TRBV5-4 and TRBJ1-1; 10 bases align to TRBD1. The CDR3 totals 15 residues. V was clipped by 0 bases and J by 2 bases; unmatched bases: 1. Germline assignment: CDR1 SGHNT and CDR2 YYREEE (reference sequence).